The next 18 T cell receptor beta chains were all read from a single sample in a study of chemoradiotherapy in HPV16-positive cancers. Method: immunoSEQ multiplex PCR; TCRdb's copy keeps in-frame clones and lacks some. The sample consists of 50,000 to 55,000 clones, 90% of them appearing once. Specimen: blood, collected from a patient who underwent chemoradiotherapy. Every receptor here comes from a human donor with HPV-associated anogenital cancer.

This clone was counted only a few times. CDR3 in DNA: TGTGCCAGCAGCTTCAGGGACAGGGGTCGCGAGCAGTACTTC. Translated: CASSFRDRGREQYF. The chain uses TRBV9 and TRBJ2-7; TRBD1 matches at 10 bases. The germline gives CDR1 SGDLS, CDR2 YYNGEE. Trimming took 4 bases from V and 6 from J; bases not matched to a gene: 7. CDR3 length: 14 residues. Full variable domain (missing parts from reference TRBV9 and TRBJ2-7): DSGVTQTPKHLITATGQRVTLRCSPRSGDLSVYWYQQSLDQGLQFLIQYYNGEERAKGNILERFSAQQFPDLHSELNLSSLELGDSALYFCASSFRDRGREQYFGPGTRLTVT.

The CDR3 DNA is TGTGCTAGTGGTTTGGGACGTACATGGGGGACAGGGGAGATTCAGCCCCAGCATTTT. Translated, it gives CASGLGRTWGTGEIQPQHF. The V call is TRBV12-5, the J call TRBJ1-5; TRBD1 agrees at 10 bases. V trimming: 1 base; J trimming: 6 bases; junction bases outside the gene matches: 15. The CDR3 loop spans 19 amino acids. From germline, CDR1 is LGHNT and CDR2 FRNRAP.

This chain joins TRBV7-9 and TRBJ2-1; 16 nucleotides line up with TRBD2. The V gene end was trimmed by 4 bases and the J gene end by 15 bases; junction bases not matched to a gene: 9. CDR3 size: 15 residues. Germline V gene data show CDR1 as SEHNR and CDR2 as FQNEAQ (reference sequence). CDR3 in DNA: TGTGCCAGCAGCTCGGGACTAGCGGGAGGGCCGACGGTGTTCTTC. Its translation is CASSSGLAGGPTVFF.

The chain is built from TRBV19 and TRBJ1-2, with D tentatively TRBD1 (6 bases). Per germline, CDR1 LNHDA and CDR2 SQIVND (reference sequence). Trimming cost V 3 bases and J 4 bases, with 12 bases left between them. There are 14 residues in the CDR3. The CDR3 here is CASSIYGGGYGYTF. In DNA, the CDR3 is TGTGCCAGTAGTATCTACGGAGGGGGCTATGGCTACACCTTC.

For this clone: Its ends do not fully match the called genes, so a read error is possible. The rearrangement links TRBV7-7 to TRBJ2-2; TRBD2 aligns across 16 bases. Germline values: CDR1 SSHAT, CDR2 FNYEAQ (reference sequence). The CDR3 length is 20 residues. CDR3 loop: CASSPRKGLAGGPDTGELFF. CDR3 coding DNA: TGTGCTAGCAGCCCCCGTAAGGGACTAGCGGGAGGGCCCGACACCGGGGAGCTGTTTTTT.

This sequence joins TRBV18 and TRBJ1-1; D is unclear. Germline CDR1 reads KGHSH; CDR2 reads LQKENI. V lost 3 bases, J lost 4 bases, and 15 bases lay in between. The CDR3 length is 15 residues. The CDR3 region has the DNA TGTGCCAGCTCACCTCTTGAGGGAGGAAGCACTGAAGCTTTCTTT. This gives the protein CASSPLEGGSTEAFF.

This sequence joins TRBV6-1 and TRBJ2-7, with D unresolved. The CDR3 consists of 13 residues. Germline CDR1 and CDR2: MNHNS and SASEGT. V was cut by 4 bases and J by 0 bases, with 7 bases left in between. CDR3: CASSVEHSYEQYF. CDR3 nucleotide sequence: TGTGCCAGCAGTGTTGAGCACTCCTACGAGCAGTACTTC.

This clone was detected only once. This rearrangement joins TRBV5-1 to TRBJ1-2, with no clear D. V dropped 2 bases and J dropped 0 bases, with 8 bases sitting between them. The CDR3 extends over 14 amino acids. Per germline, CDR1 SGHRS and CDR2 YFSETQ. CDR3 DNA: TGCGCCAGCAGCTTAGGGCAGGCTAACTATGGCTACACCTTC. Encoded protein: CASSLGQANYGYTF.

This clone has a single count. The chain couples TRBV2 to TRBJ1-1; 9 positions agree with TRBD1. The germline V gene encodes CDR1 SNHLY and CDR2 FYNNEI. With V trimmed by 4 bases and J by 5 bases, 8 bases remained unmatched. The CDR3 is 15 amino acids. The CDR3 DNA is TGTGCCAGCAGTGGAGGGACAGGGCTTTGGACTGAAGCTTTCTTT. As protein: CASSGGTGLWTEAFF.

The chain is built from TRBV7-2 and TRBJ1-5; D perhaps matches TRBD1 (6 bases). V gave up 1 base and J gave up 6 bases, with 13 bases separating them. The CDR3 is 15 amino acids. Germline V lookup: CDR1 SGHTA, CDR2 FQGNSA. CDR3 sequence: CASSLERGGSQPQHF. CDR3 coding DNA: TGTGCCAGCAGCTTAGAGAGGGGGGGGAGTCAGCCCCAGCATTTT.

The rearrangement uses TRBV5-4 and TRBJ2-7; TRBD1 matches 7 bases. Germline trimming cut 4 bases from V and 7 bases from J; bases unmatched to any gene: 14. Germline V gene sequence: CDR1 SGHNT, CDR2 YYREEE (reference sequence). The CDR3 has 15 amino acids. The chain's CDR3 is CASSPGQAAKGEQYF. The CDR3, as DNA: TGTGCCAGCAGCCCCGGACAGGCGGCGAAGGGGGAGCAGTACTTC.

This chain links TRBV4-3 with TRBJ2-7, with 10 bases fitting TRBD2. CDR3 length: 17 residues. V shed 0 bases and J 2 bases; nucleotides not matched to a gene: 7. Germline-derived CDR1 and CDR2 are LGHNA and YSLEER. DNA of the CDR3: TGCGCCAGCAGCCAAGAGGTTAGCGGGAGGTCGACCTACGAGCAGTACTTC. Translation gives CASSQEVSGRSTYEQYF.

V usage is TRBV9 and J usage is TRBJ2-3; a possible D gene is TRBD1 (5 bases). V dropped 3 bases and J dropped 6 bases, with 14 bases sitting between them. The CDR3 is 14 residues long. CDR1 and CDR2 (germline): SGDLS, YYNGEE. This CDR3 is CASSGGPFRDTQYF. CDR3 bases: TGTGCCAGCAGCGGGGGCCCCTTTAGGGATACGCAGTATTTT.

The chain combines TRBV7-3 with TRBJ2-2; no definite D call. The CDR3 is 14 residues long. Trimming removed 8 bases from V and 0 bases from J, with 10 bases in between. Germline V gives CDR1 SGHTA, CDR2 FQGTGA. The CDR3 DNA is TGTGCCAGCGCCCGGATCGCGAACACCGGGGAGCTGTTTTTT. The encoded protein is CASARIANTGELFF. Based on the CDR3 plus reference TRBV7-3 and TRBJ2-2, the full variable domain is GAGVSQTPSNKVTEKGKYVELRCDPISGHTALYWYRQSLGQGPEFLIYFQGTGAADDSGLPNDRFFAVRPEGSVSTLKIQRTERGDSAVYLCASARIANTGELFFGEGSRLTVL.

This rearrangement joins TRBV27 to TRBJ2-1; 10 nucleotides agree with TRBD2. This CDR3 has 17 residues. Losses at the gene ends were 4 bases for V and 1 base for J; bases not matched to a gene: 7. Germline CDR1 and CDR2: MNHEY and SMNVEV (reference sequence). CDR3 DNA sequence: TGTGCCAGCAGTTCTAGAGCGACTAGCGGGTCCTACAATGAGCAGTTCTTC. Its protein product is CASSSRATSGSYNEQFF.

The sample holds a few counts of this clone. The chain is built from TRBV7-8 and TRBJ1-5; no clear D. The V end was cut by 5 bases, the J end by 2 bases, with 13 bases between. The CDR3 sequence is 15 residues long. The germline V gene has CDR1 SGHVS and CDR2 FQNEAQ. For the CDR3, the DNA is TGTGCCAGCAGCCCCCGGGCAGGCCGCAATCAGCCCCAGCATTTT. Translated: CASSPRAGRNQPQHF.

The J gene is TRBJ2-1, the V gene TRBV6-5; D is possibly TRBD2 (7 bases). Per germline, CDR1 MNHEY and CDR2 SVGAGI. The CDR3 has 15 residues. The V gene lost 5 bases and the J gene lost 4 bases, with 15 bases spanning the gap. DNA for the CDR3: TGTGCCAGCAGTAACGCCGGGGGGCCGTACAATGAGCAGTTCTTC. Amino acid sequence: CASSNAGGPYNEQFF.

The chain carries TRBV5-1 and TRBJ2-3; TRBD1 matches at 8 bases. From germline, CDR1 is SGHRS and CDR2 YFSETQ. CDR3 length: 16 amino acids. Trimming at V came to 0 bases and at J to 1 base, leaving 4 bases not matched to a gene. The CDR3 bases are TGCGCCAGCAGCTTGGGTGGGGGACAGGGCACAGATACGCAGTATTTT. Residues: CASSLGGGQGTDTQYF. Supplemented by reference TRBV5-1 and TRBJ2-3, the full variable domain reads KAGVTQTPRYLIKTRGQQVTLSCSPISGHRSVSWYQQTPGQGLQFLFEYFSETQRNKGNFPGRFSGRQFSNSRSEMNVSTLELGDSALYLCASSLGGGQGTDTQYFGPGTRLTVL.